A selection of T cell receptor beta chains follows, all from one sample in a study of cytomegalovirus exposure and HLA in healthy donors. This table comes from immunoSEQ multiplex PCR, and its TCRdb copy is limited to in-frame clones, with some not included. The table lists 110,000 or so clones, 12% of them singletons. Source material: PBMCs. The source is a man between 40 and 49 years old in good health and CMV-seropositive. Each CDR3 is given without its conserved first and last residue.

>TRBJ2-2|TRBV29-1
SALVGGTGELF
>TRBJ1-4|TRBV5-4
ASSLTGAATNEKLF
>TRBJ1-1|TRBV28
ASSLRTVGAEAF
>TRBJ2-7|TRBV7-2
ASSWGTGGDYEQY
>TRBJ2-1|TRBV19
ASSWDRVNEQF
>TRBJ1-3|TRBV10-2
VNRHPGPVSGNTIY
>TRBJ2-3|TRBV7-8
ASSAPWGGSTDTQY
>TRBJ2-7|TRBV5-3
ARYVSGPKSYEQY
>TRBJ2-7|TRBV5-4
ASSWVAGGGDEQY
>TRBJ2-5|TRBV4-1
ASSQWDRVEETQY
>TRBJ1-2|TRBV6-5
ASRRNPGSDGYT
>TRBJ2-4|TRBV6-1
ASSTGRFAKNIQY
>TRBJ2-2|TRBV9
ASSSSVAGELF
>TRBJ2-4|TRBV30
AWSVPGGAKNKNIQY
>TRBJ1-1|TRBV19
ASSVDRVNTEAF
>TRBJ1-4|TRBV27
ASSLSRGGEKLF
>TRBJ2-1|TRBV5-1
ASSLAGLANNEQF
>TRBJ1-4|TRBV4-1
ASSRGGWREEKLF
>TRBJ2-5|TRBV4-1
ASSRTSGNHPQETQY
>TRBJ2-2|TRBV28
AIGQRNTGELF
>TRBJ2-5|TRBV28
ASTVSGRGQETQY
>TRBJ2-2|TRBV7-8
ASSGVLAGATGELF
>TRBJ2-7|TRBV7-2
ASSSTRGPHFYEQY
>TRBJ2-4|TRBV5-4
ASSRPTAGENIQY
>TRBJ2-2|TRBV7-3
ASSSGTIRGELF
>TRBJ1-2|TRBV19
ASSMWGQSHGYT
>TRBJ2-2|TRBV7-8
ASSLSPPGELF
>TRBJ1-2|TRBV18
ASSPPAGYYGYT
>TRBJ1-1|TRBV10-1
ASSRQGNTEAF
>TRBJ1-2|TRBV10-3
AISESEGAFSYGYT
>TRBJ1-5|TRBV18
ASSPTGGNQPQH
>TRBJ2-5|TRBV9
ASSVDGETQY
>TRBJ1-5|TRBV5-8
ASSLDSVNQPQH
>TRBJ1-1|TRBV7-9
ASSGGTANTEAF
>TRBJ2-1|TRBV10-3
AIMLSGTYNEQF
>TRBJ1-1|TRBV6-5
ASSYSGHLNTEAF
>TRBJ1-5|TRBV27
ASSSRFRVNQPQH
>TRBJ2-6|TRBV7-6
ASSLRTGAGANVLT
>TRBJ2-5|TRBV9
ASSGRRGETQY
>TRBJ1-1|TRBV11-2
ASSLAGNTEAF
>TRBJ2-2|TRBV7-2
ASSLARSGTNTGELF
>TRBJ2-3|TRBV7-6
ASSLVGGGTDTQY
>TRBJ2-6|TRBV29-1
RVGNLWQPGANVPN
>TRBJ2-1|TRBV7-2
ASSFGTVDEQF
>TRBJ1-5|TRBV16
ASSQLVRTENQPQH
>TRBJ2-7|TRBV6-5
ASSYGGPPYEQY
>TRBJ2-7|TRBV19
ASSTTGGYEQY
>TRBJ1-5|TRBV27
ASSWQGVEGPQH
>TRBJ2-3|TRBV30
AWRASGSTDTQY
>TRBJ2-1|TRBV9
ASSATSGIINEQF
>TRBJ2-7|TRBV7-9
ASSLLPTGPYEQY